The rows below give T cell receptor beta chains drawn from one sample of a study of blood T cell repertoires in COVID-19. Method: immunoSEQ multiplex PCR; TCRdb's copy keeps in-frame clones and lacks some. The sample holds fewer than 80,000 clones, roughly 86% seen once. Specimen: peripheral blood. The receptor source for this set is a man between 65 and 79 years old with acute or convalescent COVID-19. Each CDR3 is given with its conserved first and last residue. Each record gives: clone size, J gene, D gene, V gene, CDR3 DNA, CDR3 protein. A D gene is named only where the DNA matches it firmly. Clone size is stated in some rows and not others, as once, few, many or a class when expanded.

clone size: once; J gene: TRBJ2-6; D gene: .; V gene: TRBV5-1; CDR3 DNA: TGCGCCAGCAGCTTGCCCTTACAGGACTCTGGGGCCAACGTCCTGACTTTC; CDR3 protein: CASSLPLQDSGANVLTF
clone size: .; J gene: TRBJ2-7; D gene: TRBD1; V gene: TRBV28; CDR3 DNA: TGTGCCAGCAGCCGCCGGGACAGTAAGCAGTACTTC; CDR3 protein: CASSRRDSKQYF
clone size: .; J gene: TRBJ2-7; D gene: TRBD2; V gene: TRBV5-4; CDR3 DNA: TGTGCCAGCAGTAGCGGGAGCCAATACGAGCAGTACTTC; CDR3 protein: CASSSGSQYEQYF
clone size: .; J gene: TRBJ1-1; D gene: .; V gene: TRBV12-5; CDR3 DNA: TGTGCTAGTGGTCTCGGACAGAGAAACACTGAAGCTTTCTTT; CDR3 protein: CASGLGQRNTEAFF
clone size: .; J gene: TRBJ2-5; D gene: TRBD2; V gene: TRBV4-2; CDR3 DNA: TGTGCCAGCAGCCCGGAGCGGGGGGGCCAAGAGACCCAGTACTTC; CDR3 protein: CASSPERGGQETQYF
clone size: once; J gene: TRBJ2-7; D gene: .; V gene: TRBV27; CDR3 DNA: TGTGCCAGCAGTTCGAGCTACGAGCAGTACTTC; CDR3 protein: CASSSSYEQYF
clone size: .; J gene: TRBJ2-7; D gene: .; V gene: TRBV27; CDR3 DNA: TGTGCCAGCAGTTTAGTAGGAGGGTCCTACGAGCAGTACTTC; CDR3 protein: CASSLVGGSYEQYF
clone size: .; J gene: TRBJ2-1; D gene: TRBD1; V gene: TRBV5-1; CDR3 DNA: TGCGCCAGCAGTTCGAACAGGGGGCCTGAGCAGTTCTTC; CDR3 protein: CASSSNRGPEQFF
clone size: .; J gene: TRBJ2-7; D gene: .; V gene: TRBV11-2; CDR3 DNA: TGTGCCAGCAGCTTAGAAGGGGGACTATTAGGGCACGAGCAGTACTTC; CDR3 protein: CASSLEGGLLGHEQYF
clone size: .; J gene: TRBJ2-1; D gene: TRBD1; V gene: TRBV6-5; CDR3 DNA: TGTGCCAGCAGTTACTCCGGGACAGGGGGCGCGGAGGAGCAGTTCTTC; CDR3 protein: CASSYSGTGGAEEQFF
clone size: .; J gene: TRBJ1-6; D gene: .; V gene: TRBV5-1; CDR3 DNA: TGCGCCAGCAGCTTTACTCTACAGGAGAATTCACCCCTCCACTTT; CDR3 protein: CASSFTLQENSPLHF
clone size: .; J gene: TRBJ1-4; D gene: .; V gene: TRBV7-9; CDR3 DNA: TGTGCCAGCAGCTTAGGACAGAACGATAATGAAAAACTGTTTTTT; CDR3 protein: CASSLGQNDNEKLFF
clone size: .; J gene: TRBJ2-7; D gene: TRBD2; V gene: TRBV29-1; CDR3 DNA: TGCAGCGGAAGGCGGGGGGATTCCTACGAGCAGTACTTC; CDR3 protein: CSGRRGDSYEQYF
clone size: once; J gene: TRBJ2-7; D gene: TRBD2; V gene: TRBV2; CDR3 DNA: TGTGCCAGCAGTGAAGCGAGTAGCGGGAAATCCTACGAGCAGTACTTC; CDR3 protein: CASSEASSGKSYEQYF
clone size: .; J gene: TRBJ2-5; D gene: .; V gene: TRBV5-8; CDR3 DNA: TGTGCCAGCAGCCGAAAAGGGGGACGGGGTAATCTAGAGACCCAGTACTTC; CDR3 protein: CASSRKGGRGNLETQYF
clone size: .; J gene: TRBJ2-1; D gene: .; V gene: TRBV9; CDR3 DNA: TGTGCCAGCGGGCACGAAAATGAGCAGTTCTTC; CDR3 protein: CASGHENEQFF
clone size: once; J gene: TRBJ1-5; D gene: .; V gene: TRBV27; CDR3 DNA: TGTGCCAGCAGTCCCCTACACGGAGATAGCAATCAGCCCCAGCATTTT; CDR3 protein: CASSPLHGDSNQPQHF
clone size: .; J gene: TRBJ2-5; D gene: TRBD2; V gene: TRBV2; CDR3 DNA: TGTGCCAGAGCCCGGACTAGCGGGCCCCTGCCCATCCAAGAGACCCAGTACTTC; CDR3 protein: CARARTSGPLPIQETQYF
clone size: .; J gene: TRBJ2-2; D gene: TRBD1; V gene: TRBV27; CDR3 DNA: TGTGCCAGCTTGGACAGGGTCGCTACCGGGGAGCTGTTTTTT; CDR3 protein: CASLDRVATGELFF
clone size: .; J gene: TRBJ1-4; D gene: .; V gene: TRBV29-1; CDR3 DNA: TGCAGCGTGCGGGGCGGTGAAAAACTGTTTTTT; CDR3 protein: CSVRGGEKLFF
clone size: .; J gene: TRBJ1-3; D gene: TRBD1; V gene: TRBV3-1/TRBV3-2; CDR3 DNA: TGTGCCAGCAGCCCACTGGACAGGCTTTCTGGAAACACCATATATTTT; CDR3 protein: CASSPLDRLSGNTIYF
clone size: .; J gene: TRBJ2-5; D gene: .; V gene: TRBV11-3; CDR3 DNA: TGTGCCAGCAGCTTAGGTTCGGGTGAGACCCAGTACTTC; CDR3 protein: CASSLGSGETQYF
clone size: once; J gene: TRBJ2-7; D gene: TRBD1; V gene: TRBV27; CDR3 DNA: TGTGCCAGCAGTTTAGAACAGGGGTTATCCTACGAGCAGTACTTC; CDR3 protein: CASSLEQGLSYEQYF
clone size: .; J gene: TRBJ2-4; D gene: TRBD1; V gene: TRBV6-2/TRBV6-3; CDR3 DNA: TGTGCCAGCAGTTACGGGGACAGAATTATTCAGTACTTC; CDR3 protein: CASSYGDRIIQYF
clone size: .; J gene: TRBJ1-1; D gene: TRBD1; V gene: TRBV3-1/TRBV3-2; CDR3 DNA: TGTGCCAGCAGCCAAGAAGTGAACAGGGGAGCTTTCTTT; CDR3 protein: CASSQEVNRGAFF
clone size: .; J gene: TRBJ2-7; D gene: TRBD1; V gene: TRBV27; CDR3 DNA: TGTGCCAGCAGTCCGCAACTAAGGGGGCGCGGGTACGAGCAGTACTTC; CDR3 protein: CASSPQLRGRGYEQYF
clone size: .; J gene: TRBJ2-3; D gene: TRBD1; V gene: TRBV7-3; CDR3 DNA: TGTGCCAGCAGCTTTGGGACAGCCTCAGATACGCAGTATTTT; CDR3 protein: CASSFGTASDTQYF
clone size: .; J gene: TRBJ2-1; D gene: TRBD2; V gene: TRBV11-2; CDR3 DNA: TGTGCCAGCAGCTTAGATTTAGCGGGGGGGCTTAGTGAGCAGTTCTTC; CDR3 protein: CASSLDLAGGLSEQFF
clone size: once; J gene: TRBJ2-2; D gene: TRBD1; V gene: TRBV5-1; CDR3 DNA: TGCGCCAGCAGACGAAGACACCGGACAGGGATGAGTGATGGCGGGGAGCTGTTTTTT; CDR3 protein: CASRRRHRTGMSDGGELFF
clone size: .; J gene: TRBJ2-1; D gene: TRBD2; V gene: TRBV5-1; CDR3 DNA: TGCGCCAGCAGCCATTTGAGCGGGGGGGCCGGTAATGAGCAGTTCTTC; CDR3 protein: CASSHLSGGAGNEQFF
clone size: .; J gene: TRBJ2-5; D gene: TRBD2; V gene: TRBV30; CDR3 DNA: TGTGCCTGGAGTGGGAGCGGGGGAACTCAAGAGACCCAGTACTTC; CDR3 protein: CAWSGSGGTQETQYF
clone size: .; J gene: TRBJ1-2; D gene: .; V gene: TRBV6-5; CDR3 DNA: TGTGCCAGCAGACCTACTCCGGAGACCGGCTACACCTTC; CDR3 protein: CASRPTPETGYTF